The T cell receptor beta chain described here comes from a study of OX40 agonist ivuxolimab in advanced cancers. Whole-study context: Patients with hepatocellular carcinoma, melanoma, renal cell or head and neck cancer made up the dose-escalation patients.

Germline CDR1 SGHDN, CDR2 FVKESK. The CDR3 extends over 17 amino acids. Trimming removed 4 bases from V and 4 bases from J; junction bases left unmatched: 10. Sequenced by immunoSEQ multiplex PCR; TCRdb stores in-frame clones only, minus some. Among tens of thousands of clones, around nine tenths were seen once, and the ten largest hold approximately 0.3%. The sequence was obtained from an adult with an advanced solid tumor such as melanoma, head and neck, liver or kidney cancer. Material: CD4+ or CD8+ T cells sorted from blood, obtained in a trial of the OX40 agonist ivuxolimab. The chain recombines TRBV14 with TRBJ2-1, with 10 bases matching TRBD2. CDR3 DNA sequence: TGTGCCAGCAGCCCAGGGTGGGCTAGCGGGGGTTACAATGAGCAGTTCTTC. Translating gives CASSPGWASGGYNEQFF. Full variable domain (outside the CDR3, taken from reference TRBV14 and TRBJ2-1): EAGVTQFPSHSVIEKGQTVTLRCDPISGHDNLYWYRRVMGKEIKFLLHFVKESKQDESGMPNNRFLAERTGGTYSTLKVQPAELEDSGVYFCASSPGWASGGYNEQFFGPGTRLTVL.